Judged by abundance, the clone carrying this T cell receptor (beta chain) is large. Antigen specificity is unknown. The library was built for alpha chains, so this beta chain is an off-target read and its size means little. This sample is part of a study of spatial heterogeneity in lung cancer. Overall study: Mean representation of each unique TCR and UMI combination in the raw reads exceeded 9.5 occurrences.

From germline, CDR1 is SEHNR and CDR2 FQNEAQ (reference sequence). CDR3 length: 13 amino acids. Deletions cut 6 bases from V and 2 bases from J, with 11 bases between. TCRdb reprocessed the 5' RACE reads via MiXCR and lists one record per CDR3 protein. The sample shows more than 2,000 distinct CDR3 sequences, less than 45% of them seen only once. As for time point: sample taken at primary tumor resection. The study sequenced unsorted whole RNA from tumor, nontumor lung or frozen PBMC. The study's findings and limits: How many expanded intratumoral alpha and beta TCRs were present tracked the tumor mutation count, which was a count of nonsynonymous mutations.

This clonotype originated in a male donor with early-stage non-small cell lung cancer. The sample in question was lung tumor tissue, obtained at surgery. The chain combines TRBV7-9 with TRBJ2-7, with a possible D match to TRBD2 (5 bases). The CDR3: CASSRREAYEQYF. Written as DNA, the CDR3 is TGTGCCAGCAGTAGACGGGAAGCCTACGAGCAGTACTTC. Variable domain in full (rest from reference TRBV7-9 and TRBJ2-7): DTGVSQNPRHKITKRGQNVTFRCDPISEHNRLYWYRQTLGQGPEFLTYFQNEAQLEKSRLLSDRFSAERPKGSFSTLEIQRTEQGDSAMYLCASSRREAYEQYFGPGTRLTVT.